The present TCR beta chain was sequenced within a study of beta chain features in type 1 diabetes. About the research overall: Researchers looked at 95 million to 140 million sorted cells across all samples.

Each of the CD4+ naive, central memory, regulatory and stem cell-like memory populations was sorted via CD45RO/CCR7/CD25/CD127/CD95/CD27. The table lists this clone with a few counts. What it recognizes is unknown. Findings of the study overall: It was among patients, rather than healthy donors, that naive, central memory and Treg TCRB repertoires appeared more similar. There was a moderate but significant shortening of TCRB CDR3s in all four CD4+ subsets of Type 1 diabetes patients.

The germline CDR1 and CDR2 sequences are SGHRS and YFSETQ. V lost 0 bases and J 0 bases, leaving 9 bases between the germline ends. This CDR3 has 15 residues. Every bit of the isolated RNA underwent reverse transcription, so sequencing read expressed TCRB transcripts. The table came from immunoSEQ multiplex PCR; TCRdb's copy has only in-frame clones and leaves some out. The table lists around 340,000 clones, roughly a tenth of them singletons. This chain uses TRBV5-1 with TRBJ1-2; D is ambiguous. The TCR comes from a man aged 25-45 years with type 1 diabetes. What was sequenced was central memory CD4+ T cells from blood. The CDR3 DNA reads as TGCGCCAGCAGCTTGGAACCAGACGCTAACTATGGCTACACCTTC. This sequence encodes CASSLEPDANYGYTF.